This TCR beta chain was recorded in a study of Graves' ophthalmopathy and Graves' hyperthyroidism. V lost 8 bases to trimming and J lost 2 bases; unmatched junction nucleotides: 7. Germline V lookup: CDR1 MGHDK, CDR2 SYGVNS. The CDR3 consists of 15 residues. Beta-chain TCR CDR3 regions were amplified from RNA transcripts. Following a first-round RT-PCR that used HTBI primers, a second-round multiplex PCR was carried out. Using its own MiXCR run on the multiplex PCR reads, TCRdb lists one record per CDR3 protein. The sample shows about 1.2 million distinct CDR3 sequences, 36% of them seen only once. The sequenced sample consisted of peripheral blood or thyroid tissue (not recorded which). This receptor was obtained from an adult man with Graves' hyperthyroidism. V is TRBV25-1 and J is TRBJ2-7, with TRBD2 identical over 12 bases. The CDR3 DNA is TGTGCCAGCGCCCGGACTAGCGGGAATGCCTACGAGCAGTACTTC. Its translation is CASARTSGNAYEQYF.